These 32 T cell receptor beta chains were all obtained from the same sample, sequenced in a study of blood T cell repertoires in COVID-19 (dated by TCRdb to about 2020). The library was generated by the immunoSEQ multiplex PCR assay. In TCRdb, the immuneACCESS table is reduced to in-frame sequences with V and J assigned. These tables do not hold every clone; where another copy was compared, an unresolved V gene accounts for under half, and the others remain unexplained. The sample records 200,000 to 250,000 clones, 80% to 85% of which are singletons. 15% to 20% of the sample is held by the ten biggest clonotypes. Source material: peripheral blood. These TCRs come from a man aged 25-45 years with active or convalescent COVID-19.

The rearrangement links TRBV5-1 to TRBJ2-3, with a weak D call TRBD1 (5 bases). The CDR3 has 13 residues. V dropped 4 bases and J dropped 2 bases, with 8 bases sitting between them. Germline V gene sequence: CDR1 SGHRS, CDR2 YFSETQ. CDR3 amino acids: CASSQGFTDTQYF. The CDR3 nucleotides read TGCGCCAGCAGCCAGGGATTCACAGATACGCAGTATTTT. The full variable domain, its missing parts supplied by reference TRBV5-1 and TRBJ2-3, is KAGVTQTPRYLIKTRGQQVTLSCSPISGHRSVSWYQQTPGQGLQFLFEYFSETQRNKGNFPGRFSGRQFSNSRSEMNVSTLELGDSALYLCASSQGFTDTQYFGPGTRLTVL.

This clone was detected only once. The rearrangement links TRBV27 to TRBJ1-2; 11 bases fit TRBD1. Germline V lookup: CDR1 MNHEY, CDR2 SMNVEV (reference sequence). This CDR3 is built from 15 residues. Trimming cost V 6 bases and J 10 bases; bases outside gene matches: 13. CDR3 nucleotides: TGTGCCAGCAGGATAAAATCCGGGACAGGGGGGATCTACACCTTC. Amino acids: CASRIKSGTGGIYTF.

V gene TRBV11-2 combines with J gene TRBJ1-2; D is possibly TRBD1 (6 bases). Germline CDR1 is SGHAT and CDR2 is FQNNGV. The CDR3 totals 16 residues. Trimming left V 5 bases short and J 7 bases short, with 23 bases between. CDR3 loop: CASSTLGGGLSSGYTF. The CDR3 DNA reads TGTGCCAGCAGCACACTGGGCGGGGGGCTGAGCTCTGGCTACACCTTC.

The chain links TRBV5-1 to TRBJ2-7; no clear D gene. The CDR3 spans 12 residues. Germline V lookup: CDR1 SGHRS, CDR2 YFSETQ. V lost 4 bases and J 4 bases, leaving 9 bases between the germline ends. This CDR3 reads CASSLPPYEQYF. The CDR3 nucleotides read TGCGCCAGCAGCCTTCCCCCTTACGAGCAGTACTTC.

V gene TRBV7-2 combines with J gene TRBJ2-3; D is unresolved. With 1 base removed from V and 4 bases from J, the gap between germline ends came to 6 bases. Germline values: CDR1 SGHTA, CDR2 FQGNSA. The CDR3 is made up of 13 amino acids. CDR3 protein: CASSLGAADTQYF. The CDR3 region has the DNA TGTGCCAGCAGCTTAGGTGCGGCAGATACGCAGTATTTT.

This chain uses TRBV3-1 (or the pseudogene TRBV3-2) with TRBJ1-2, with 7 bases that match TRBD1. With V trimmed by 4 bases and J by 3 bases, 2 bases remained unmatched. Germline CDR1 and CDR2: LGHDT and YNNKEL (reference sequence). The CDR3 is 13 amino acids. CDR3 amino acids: CASSRGGDYGYTF. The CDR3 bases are TGTGCCAGCAGCCGAGGGGGCGACTATGGCTACACCTTC.

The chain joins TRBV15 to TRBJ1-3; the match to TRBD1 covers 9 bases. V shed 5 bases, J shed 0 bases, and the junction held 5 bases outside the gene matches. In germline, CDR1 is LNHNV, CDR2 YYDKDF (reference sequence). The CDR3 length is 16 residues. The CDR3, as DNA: TGTGCCACCAGCGGCCGGGACAGGGTCTCTGGAAACACCATATATTTT. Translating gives CATSGRDRVSGNTIYF.

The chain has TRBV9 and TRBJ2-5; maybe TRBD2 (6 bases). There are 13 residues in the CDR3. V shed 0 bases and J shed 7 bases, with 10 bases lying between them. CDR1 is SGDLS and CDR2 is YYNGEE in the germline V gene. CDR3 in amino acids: CASSVDGEVTQYF. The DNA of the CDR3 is TGTGCCAGCAGCGTAGATGGGGAGGTGACCCAGTACTTC.

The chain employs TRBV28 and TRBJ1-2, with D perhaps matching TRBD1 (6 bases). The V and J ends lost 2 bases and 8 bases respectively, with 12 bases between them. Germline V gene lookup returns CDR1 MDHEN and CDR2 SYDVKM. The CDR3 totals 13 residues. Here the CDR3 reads CASSLDPQGGYTF. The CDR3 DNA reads TGTGCCAGCAGTTTAGACCCCCAGGGGGGCTACACCTTC.

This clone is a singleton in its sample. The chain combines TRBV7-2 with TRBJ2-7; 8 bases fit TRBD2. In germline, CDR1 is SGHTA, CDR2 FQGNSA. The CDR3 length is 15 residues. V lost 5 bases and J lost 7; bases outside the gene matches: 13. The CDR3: CASSPRGGRFEEQYF. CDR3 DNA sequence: TGTGCCAGCAGCCCCCGCGGGGGGCGGTTTGAGGAGCAGTACTTC.

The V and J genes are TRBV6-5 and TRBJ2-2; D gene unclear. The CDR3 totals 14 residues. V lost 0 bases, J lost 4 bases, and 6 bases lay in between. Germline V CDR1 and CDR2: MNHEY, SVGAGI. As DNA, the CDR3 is TGTGCCAGCAGTTACTCGAGAAGCACCGGGGAGCTGTTTTTT. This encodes CASSYSRSTGELFF.

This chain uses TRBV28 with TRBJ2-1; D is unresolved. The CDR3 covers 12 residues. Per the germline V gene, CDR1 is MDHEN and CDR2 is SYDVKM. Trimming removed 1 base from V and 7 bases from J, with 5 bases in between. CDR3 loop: CASSLSVNEQFF. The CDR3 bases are TGTGCCAGCAGTTTATCCGTGAATGAGCAGTTCTTC.

The CDR3 coding sequence is TGTGCCAGCAGTTTACCCCCGGCTACAGAGCGGGCTTCCACCTACAATGAGCAGTTCTTC. This translates into CASSLPPATERASTYNEQFF. This rearrangement joins TRBV28 to TRBJ2-1; a weak D match, TRBD2 (6 bases). This CDR3 has 20 amino acids. V lost 2 bases and J lost 2, with 25 bases in between. The germline CDR1 and CDR2 sequences are MDHEN and SYDVKM.

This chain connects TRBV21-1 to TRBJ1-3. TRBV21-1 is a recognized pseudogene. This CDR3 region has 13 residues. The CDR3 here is CAIPEGRGNTIYF. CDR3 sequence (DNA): TGTGCCATACCCGAGGGCAGAGGAAACACCATATATTTT.

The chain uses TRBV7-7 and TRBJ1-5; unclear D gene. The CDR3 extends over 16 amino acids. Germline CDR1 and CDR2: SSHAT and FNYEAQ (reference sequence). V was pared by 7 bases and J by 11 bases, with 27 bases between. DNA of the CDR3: TGTGCCAGCATCAAACTTACGGTCGTCCTAGGGAGGTCCCAGCATTTT. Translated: CASIKLTVVLGRSQHF.

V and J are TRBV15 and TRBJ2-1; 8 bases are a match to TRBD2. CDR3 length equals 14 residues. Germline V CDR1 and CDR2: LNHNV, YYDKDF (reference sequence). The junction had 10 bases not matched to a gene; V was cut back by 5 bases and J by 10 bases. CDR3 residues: CATSPGLARDEQFF. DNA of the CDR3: TGTGCCACCAGCCCAGGACTAGCAAGGGACGAGCAGTTCTTC. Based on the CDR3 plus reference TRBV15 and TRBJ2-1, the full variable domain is DAMVIQNPRYQVTQFGKPVTLSCSQTLNHNVMYWYQQKSSQAPKLLFHYYDKDFNNEADTPDNFQSRRPNTSFCFLDIRSPGLGDTAMYLCATSPGLARDEQFFGPGTRLTVL.

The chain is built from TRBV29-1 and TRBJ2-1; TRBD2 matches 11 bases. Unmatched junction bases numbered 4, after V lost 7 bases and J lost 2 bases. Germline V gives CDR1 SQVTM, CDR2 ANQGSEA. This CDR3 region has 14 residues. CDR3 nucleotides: TGCAGCGCGATGGGACTAGCGGCCTACAATGAGCAGTTCTTC. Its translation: CSAMGLAAYNEQFF.

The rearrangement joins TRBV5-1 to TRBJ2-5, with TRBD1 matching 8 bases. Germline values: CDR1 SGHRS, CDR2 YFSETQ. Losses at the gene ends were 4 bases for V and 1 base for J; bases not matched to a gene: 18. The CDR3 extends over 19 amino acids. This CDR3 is CASSPTGTGSYPSQETQYF. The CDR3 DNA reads TGCGCCAGCAGCCCCACCGGGACAGGTAGTTACCCCTCCCAAGAGACCCAGTACTTC.

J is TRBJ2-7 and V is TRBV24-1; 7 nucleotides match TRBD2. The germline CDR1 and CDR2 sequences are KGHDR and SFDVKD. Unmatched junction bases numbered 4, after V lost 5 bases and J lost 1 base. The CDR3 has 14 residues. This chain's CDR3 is CATSGTRHSYEQYF. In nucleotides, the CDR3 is TGTGCCACCAGTGGGACTAGGCATTCCTACGAGCAGTACTTC.

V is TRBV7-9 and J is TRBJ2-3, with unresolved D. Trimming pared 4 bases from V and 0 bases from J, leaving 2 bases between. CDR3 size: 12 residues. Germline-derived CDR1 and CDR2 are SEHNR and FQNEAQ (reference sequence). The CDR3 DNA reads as TGTGCCAGCAGCTCTAGCACAGATACGCAGTATTTT. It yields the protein CASSSSTDTQYF.

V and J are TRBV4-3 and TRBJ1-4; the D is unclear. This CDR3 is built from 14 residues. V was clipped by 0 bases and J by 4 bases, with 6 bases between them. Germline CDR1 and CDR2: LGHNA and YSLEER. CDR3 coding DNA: TGCGCCAGCAGCCAAGATTATAGTAATGAAAAACTGTTTTTT. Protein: CASSQDYSNEKLFF.

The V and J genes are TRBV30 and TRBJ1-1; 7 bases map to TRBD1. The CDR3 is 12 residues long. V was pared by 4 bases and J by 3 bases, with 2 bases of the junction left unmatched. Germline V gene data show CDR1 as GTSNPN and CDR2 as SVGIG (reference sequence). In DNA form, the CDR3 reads TGTGCCTGGACAGGGGGGTACACTGAAGCTTTCTTT. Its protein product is CAWTGGYTEAFF.

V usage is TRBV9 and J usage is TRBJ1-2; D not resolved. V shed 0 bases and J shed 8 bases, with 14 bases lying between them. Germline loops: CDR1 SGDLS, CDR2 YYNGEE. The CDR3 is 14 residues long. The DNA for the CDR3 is TGTGCCAGCAGCGTAGGTTTAGGGAGAACAGGCTACACCTTC. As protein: CASSVGLGRTGYTF.

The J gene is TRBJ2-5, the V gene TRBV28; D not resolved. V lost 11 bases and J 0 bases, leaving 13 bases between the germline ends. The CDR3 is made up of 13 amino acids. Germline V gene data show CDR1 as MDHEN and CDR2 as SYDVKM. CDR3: CASEASYQETQYF. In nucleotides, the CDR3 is TGTGCCTCCGAGGCGTCGTACCAAGAGACCCAGTACTTC. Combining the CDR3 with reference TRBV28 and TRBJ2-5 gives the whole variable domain DVKVTQSSRYLVKRTGEKVFLECVQDMDHENMFWYRQDPGLGLRLIYFSYDVKMKEKGDIPEGYSVSREKKERFSLILESASTNQTSMYLCASEASYQETQYFGPGTRLLVL.

CDR3 in amino acids: CASSWETAYEQYF. For the CDR3, the DNA is TGTGCCAGCAGCTGGGAGACGGCCTACGAGCAGTACTTC. The chain recombines TRBV5-4 with TRBJ2-7, with D possibly TRBD2 on 5 matching bases. The CDR3 spans 13 residues. Germline V CDR1 and CDR2: SGHNT, YYREEE (reference sequence). Deletions cut 3 bases from V and 2 bases from J, with 9 bases between. Full variable domain (remainder filled in from reference TRBV5-4 and TRBJ2-7): ETGVTQSPTHLIKTRGQQVTLRCSSQSGHNTVSWYQQALGQGPQFIFQYYREEENGRGNFPPRFSGLQFPNYSSELNVNALELDDSALYLCASSWETAYEQYFGPGTRLTVT.

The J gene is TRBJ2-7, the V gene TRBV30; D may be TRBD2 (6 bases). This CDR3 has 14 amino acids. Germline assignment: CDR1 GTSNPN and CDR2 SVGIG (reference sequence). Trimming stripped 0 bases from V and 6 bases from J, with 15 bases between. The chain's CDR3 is CAWSVRGGATEQYF. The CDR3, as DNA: TGTGCCTGGAGTGTACGCGGCGGGGCGACCGAGCAGTACTTC.

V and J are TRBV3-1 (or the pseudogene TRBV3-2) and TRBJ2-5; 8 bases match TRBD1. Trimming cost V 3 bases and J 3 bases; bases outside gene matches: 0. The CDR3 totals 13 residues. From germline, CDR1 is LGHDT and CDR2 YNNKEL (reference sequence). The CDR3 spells CASSQTGEETQYF. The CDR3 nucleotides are TGTGCCAGCAGCCAGACAGGGGAAGAGACCCAGTACTTC.

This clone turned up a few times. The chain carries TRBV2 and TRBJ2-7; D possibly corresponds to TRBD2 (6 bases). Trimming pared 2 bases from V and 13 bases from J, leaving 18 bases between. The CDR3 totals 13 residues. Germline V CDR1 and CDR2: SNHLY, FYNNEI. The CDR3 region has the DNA TGTGCCAGCAGTGAATCGAGTGGGGGGAGTAATTACTTC. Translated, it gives CASSESSGGSNYF.

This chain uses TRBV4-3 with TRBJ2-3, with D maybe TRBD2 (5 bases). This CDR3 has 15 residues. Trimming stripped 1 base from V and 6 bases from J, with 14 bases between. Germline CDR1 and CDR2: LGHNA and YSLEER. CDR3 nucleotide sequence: TGCGCCAGCAGCCAAGGTATCGGCGGGTCCGATACGCAGTATTTT. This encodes CASSQGIGGSDTQYF.

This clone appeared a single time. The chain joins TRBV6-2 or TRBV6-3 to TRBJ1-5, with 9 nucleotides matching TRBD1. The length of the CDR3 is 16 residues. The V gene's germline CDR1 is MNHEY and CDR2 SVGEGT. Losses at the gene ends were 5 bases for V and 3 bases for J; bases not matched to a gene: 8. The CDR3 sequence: CASSLTGGPINQPQHF. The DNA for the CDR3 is TGTGCCAGCAGTCTCACAGGGGGCCCTATCAATCAGCCCCAGCATTTT.

The CDR3 coding sequence is TGTGCCAGCAGCCACCCGGGTCAGCCCCAGCATTTT. Its protein product is CASSHPGQPQHF. The chain uses TRBV3-1 (or the pseudogene TRBV3-2) and TRBJ1-5; D unclear. Looked up from germline, CDR1 is LGHDT and CDR2 is YNNKEL (reference sequence). The CDR3 has 12 amino acids. Trimming shortened V by 3 bases and J by 6 bases, and 6 bases separated the two germline ends.

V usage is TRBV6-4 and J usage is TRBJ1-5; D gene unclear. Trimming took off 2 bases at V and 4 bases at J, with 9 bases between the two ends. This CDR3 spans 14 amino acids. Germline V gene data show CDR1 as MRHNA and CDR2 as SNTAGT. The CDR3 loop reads CASSDQAGNQPQHF. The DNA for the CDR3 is TGTGCCAGCAGTGACCAGGCAGGTAATCAGCCCCAGCATTTT.